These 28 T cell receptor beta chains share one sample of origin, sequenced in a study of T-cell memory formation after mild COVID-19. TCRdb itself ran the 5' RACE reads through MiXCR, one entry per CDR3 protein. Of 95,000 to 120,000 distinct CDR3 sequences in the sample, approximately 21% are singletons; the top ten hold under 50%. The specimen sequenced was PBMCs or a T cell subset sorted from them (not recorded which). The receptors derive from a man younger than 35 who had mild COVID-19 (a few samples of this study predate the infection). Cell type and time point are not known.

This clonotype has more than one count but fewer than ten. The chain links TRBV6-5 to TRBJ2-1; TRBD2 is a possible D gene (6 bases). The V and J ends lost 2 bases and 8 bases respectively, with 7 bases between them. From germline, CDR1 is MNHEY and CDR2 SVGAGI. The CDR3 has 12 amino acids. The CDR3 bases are TGTGCCAGCAGTTACCCGGGGGATGAGCAGTTCTTC. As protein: CASSYPGDEQFF.

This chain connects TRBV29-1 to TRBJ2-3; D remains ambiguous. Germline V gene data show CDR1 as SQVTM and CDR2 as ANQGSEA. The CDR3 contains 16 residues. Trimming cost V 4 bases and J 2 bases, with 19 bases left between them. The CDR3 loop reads CSVATYLNGNTDTQYF. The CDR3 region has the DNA TGCAGCGTTGCGACTTACTTGAACGGAAACACAGATACGCAGTATTTT.

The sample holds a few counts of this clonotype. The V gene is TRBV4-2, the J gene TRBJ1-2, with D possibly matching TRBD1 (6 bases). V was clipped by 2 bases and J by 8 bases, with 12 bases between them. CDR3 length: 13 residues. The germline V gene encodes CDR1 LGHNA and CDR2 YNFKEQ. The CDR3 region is CASSQPGAWGYTF. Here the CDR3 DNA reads TGTGCCAGCAGCCAACCAGGGGCATGGGGCTACACCTTC.

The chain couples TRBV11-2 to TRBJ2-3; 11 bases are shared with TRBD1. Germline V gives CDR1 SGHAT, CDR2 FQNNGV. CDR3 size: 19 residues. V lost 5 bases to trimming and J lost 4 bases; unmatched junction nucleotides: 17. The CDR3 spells CASSRHSRARTGGADTQYF. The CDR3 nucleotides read TGTGCCAGCAGCCGCCATTCCCGAGCTCGGACAGGGGGCGCAGATACGCAGTATTTT.

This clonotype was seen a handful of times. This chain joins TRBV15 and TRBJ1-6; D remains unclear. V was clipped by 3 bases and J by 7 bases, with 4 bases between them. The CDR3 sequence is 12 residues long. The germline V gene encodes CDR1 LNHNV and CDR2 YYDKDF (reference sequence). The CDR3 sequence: CATSSPNSPLHF. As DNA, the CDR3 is TGTGCCACCAGCAGTCCGAATTCACCCCTCCACTTT.

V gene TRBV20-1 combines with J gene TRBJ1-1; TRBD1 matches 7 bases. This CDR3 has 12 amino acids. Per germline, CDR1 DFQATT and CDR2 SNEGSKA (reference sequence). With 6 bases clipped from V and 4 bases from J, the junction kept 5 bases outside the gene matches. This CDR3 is CSASRGGTEAFF. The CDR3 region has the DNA TGCAGTGCAAGCAGGGGGGGCACTGAAGCTTTCTTT.

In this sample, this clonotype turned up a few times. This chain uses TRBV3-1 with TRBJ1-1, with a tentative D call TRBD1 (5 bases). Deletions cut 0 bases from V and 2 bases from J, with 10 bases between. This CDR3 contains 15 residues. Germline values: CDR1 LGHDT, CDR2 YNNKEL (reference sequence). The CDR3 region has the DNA TGTGCCAGCAGCCAAGACGAGACAGTAAACACTGAAGCTTTCTTT. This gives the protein CASSQDETVNTEAFF. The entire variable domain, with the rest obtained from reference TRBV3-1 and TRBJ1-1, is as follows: DTAVSQTPKYLVTQMGNDKSIKCEQNLGHDTMYWYKQDSKKFLKIMFSYNNKELIINETVPNRFSPKSPDKAHLNLHINSLELGDSAVYFCASSQDETVNTEAFFGQGTRLTVV.

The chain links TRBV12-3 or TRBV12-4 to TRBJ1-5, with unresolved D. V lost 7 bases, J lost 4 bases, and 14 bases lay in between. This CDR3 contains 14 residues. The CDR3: CASTRTSPNQPQHF. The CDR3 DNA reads TGTGCCAGCACTCGGACCTCTCCGAATCAGCCCCAGCATTTT.

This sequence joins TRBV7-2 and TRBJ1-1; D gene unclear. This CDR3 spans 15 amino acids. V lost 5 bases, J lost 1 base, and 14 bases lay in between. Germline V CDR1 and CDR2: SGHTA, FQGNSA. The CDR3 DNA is TGTGCCAGCAGCGTACTGATGGGAGGGAACACTGAAGCTTTCTTT. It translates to CASSVLMGGNTEAFF.

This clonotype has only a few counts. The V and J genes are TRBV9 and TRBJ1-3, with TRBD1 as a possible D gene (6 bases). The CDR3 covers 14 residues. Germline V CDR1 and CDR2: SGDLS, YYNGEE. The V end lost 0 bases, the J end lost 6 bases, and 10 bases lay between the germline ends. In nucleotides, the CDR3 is TGTGCCAGCAGCGTAGGAGGGGGGACAAACACCATATATTTT. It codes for CASSVGGGTNTIYF.

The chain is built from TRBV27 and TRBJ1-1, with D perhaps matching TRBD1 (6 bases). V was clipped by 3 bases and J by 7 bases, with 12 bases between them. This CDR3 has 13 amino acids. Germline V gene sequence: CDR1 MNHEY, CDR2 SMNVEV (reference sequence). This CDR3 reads CASSLGAALEAFF. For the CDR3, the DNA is TGTGCCAGCAGTTTGGGGGCAGCACTTGAAGCTTTCTTT.

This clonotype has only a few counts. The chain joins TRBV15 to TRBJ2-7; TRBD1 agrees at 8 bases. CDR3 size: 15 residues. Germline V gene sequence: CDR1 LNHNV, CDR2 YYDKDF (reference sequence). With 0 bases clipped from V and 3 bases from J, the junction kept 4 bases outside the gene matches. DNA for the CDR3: TGTGCCACCAGCAGAGATCGACAGGGGAGCTACGAGCAGTACTTC. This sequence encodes CATSRDRQGSYEQYF.

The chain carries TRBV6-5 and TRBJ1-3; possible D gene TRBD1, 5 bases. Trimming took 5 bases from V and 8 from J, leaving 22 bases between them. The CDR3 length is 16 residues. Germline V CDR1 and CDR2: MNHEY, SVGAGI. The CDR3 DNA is TGTGCCAGCAGTCCCGAACCGGGACCGCCATCGGACACCATATATTTT. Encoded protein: CASSPEPGPPSDTIYF.

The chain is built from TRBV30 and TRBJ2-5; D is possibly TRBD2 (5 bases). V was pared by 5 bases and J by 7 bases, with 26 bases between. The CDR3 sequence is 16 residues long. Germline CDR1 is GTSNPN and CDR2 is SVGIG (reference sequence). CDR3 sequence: CAWEGSPGDSFGTQYF. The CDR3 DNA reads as TGTGCCTGGGAAGGCTCACCCGGGGATTCTTTCGGGACCCAGTACTTC.

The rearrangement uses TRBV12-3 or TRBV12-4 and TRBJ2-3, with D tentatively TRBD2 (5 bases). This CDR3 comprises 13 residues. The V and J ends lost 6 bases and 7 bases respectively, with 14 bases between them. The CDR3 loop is CASSPGIWNTQYF. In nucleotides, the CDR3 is TGTGCCAGCAGCCCCGGGATTTGGAATACGCAGTATTTT.

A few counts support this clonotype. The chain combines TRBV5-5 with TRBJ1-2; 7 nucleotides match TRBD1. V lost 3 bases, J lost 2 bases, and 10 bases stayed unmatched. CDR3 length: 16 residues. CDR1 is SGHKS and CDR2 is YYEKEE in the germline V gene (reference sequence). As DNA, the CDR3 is TGTGCCAGCAGCTCTTTGGACAGGCGGGCGAACTATGGCTACACCTTC. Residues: CASSSLDRRANYGYTF.

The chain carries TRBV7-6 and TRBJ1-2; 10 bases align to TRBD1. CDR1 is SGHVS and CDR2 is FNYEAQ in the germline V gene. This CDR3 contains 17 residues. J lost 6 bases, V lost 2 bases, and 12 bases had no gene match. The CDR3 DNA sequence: TGTGCCAGCAGCTTAATGGGACAGGGGCAACCCGGGAATGGCTACACCTTC. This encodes CASSLMGQGQPGNGYTF.

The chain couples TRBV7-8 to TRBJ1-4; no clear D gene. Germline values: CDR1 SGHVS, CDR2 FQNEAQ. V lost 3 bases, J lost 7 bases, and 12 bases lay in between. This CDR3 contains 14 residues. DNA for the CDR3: TGTGCCAGCAGCTTGGTCGTGGGGAGTGAAAAACTGTTTTTT. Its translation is CASSLVVGSEKLFF.

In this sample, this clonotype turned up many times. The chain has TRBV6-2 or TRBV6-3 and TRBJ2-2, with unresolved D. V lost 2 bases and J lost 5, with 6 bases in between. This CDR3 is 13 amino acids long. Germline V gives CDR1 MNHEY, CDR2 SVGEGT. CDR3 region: CASSYGETGELFF. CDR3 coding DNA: TGTGCCAGCAGTTACGGGGAAACCGGGGAGCTGTTTTTT.

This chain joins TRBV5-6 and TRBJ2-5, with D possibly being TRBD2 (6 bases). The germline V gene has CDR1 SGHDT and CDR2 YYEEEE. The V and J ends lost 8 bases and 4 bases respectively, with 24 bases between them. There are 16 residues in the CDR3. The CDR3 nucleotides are TGTGCCAGAGACCTCTGGAGACTAGACGGACGAGAGACCCAGTACTTC. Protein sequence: CARDLWRLDGRETQYF.

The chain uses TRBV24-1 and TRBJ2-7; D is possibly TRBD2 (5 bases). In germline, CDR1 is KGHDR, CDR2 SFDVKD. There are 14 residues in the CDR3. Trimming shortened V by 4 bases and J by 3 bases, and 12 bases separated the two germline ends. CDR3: CATSDRLRVYEQYF. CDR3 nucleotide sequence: TGTGCCACCAGTGACCGCCTGAGGGTCTACGAGCAGTACTTC.

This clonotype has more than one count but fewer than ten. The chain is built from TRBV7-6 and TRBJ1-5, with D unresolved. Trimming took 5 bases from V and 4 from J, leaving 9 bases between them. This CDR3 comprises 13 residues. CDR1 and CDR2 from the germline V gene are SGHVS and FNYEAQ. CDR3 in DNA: TGTGCCAGCAGCGAGTTGGGGAATCAGCCCCAGCATTTT. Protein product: CASSELGNQPQHF.

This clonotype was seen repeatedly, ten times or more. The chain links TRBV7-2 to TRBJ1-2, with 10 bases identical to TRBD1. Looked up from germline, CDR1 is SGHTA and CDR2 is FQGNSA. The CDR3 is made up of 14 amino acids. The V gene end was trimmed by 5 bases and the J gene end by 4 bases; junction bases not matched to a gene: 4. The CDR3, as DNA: TGTGCCAGCAGCGCCCGGGACAGGGGCTATGGCTACACCTTC. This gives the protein CASSARDRGYGYTF.

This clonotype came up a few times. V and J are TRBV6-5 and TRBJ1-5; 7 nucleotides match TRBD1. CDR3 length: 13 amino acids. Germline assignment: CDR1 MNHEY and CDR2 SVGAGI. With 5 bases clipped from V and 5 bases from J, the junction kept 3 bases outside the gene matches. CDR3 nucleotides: TGTGCCAGCAGTCCGACAGGGCATCAGCCCCAGCATTTT. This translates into CASSPTGHQPQHF.

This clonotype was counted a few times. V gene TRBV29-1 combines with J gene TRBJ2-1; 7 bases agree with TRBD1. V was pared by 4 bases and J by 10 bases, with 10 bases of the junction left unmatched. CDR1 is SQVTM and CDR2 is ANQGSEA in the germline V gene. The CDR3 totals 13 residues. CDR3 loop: CSVVVQGVHEQFF. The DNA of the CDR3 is TGCAGCGTTGTAGTGCAGGGGGTCCACGAGCAGTTCTTC.

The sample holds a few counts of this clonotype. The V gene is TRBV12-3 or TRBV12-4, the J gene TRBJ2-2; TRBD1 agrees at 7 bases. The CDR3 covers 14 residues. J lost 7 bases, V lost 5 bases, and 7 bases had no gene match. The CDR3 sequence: CASSRTGFLGELFF. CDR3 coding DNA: TGTGCCAGCAGTCGGACAGGTTTTCTCGGGGAGCTGTTTTTT.

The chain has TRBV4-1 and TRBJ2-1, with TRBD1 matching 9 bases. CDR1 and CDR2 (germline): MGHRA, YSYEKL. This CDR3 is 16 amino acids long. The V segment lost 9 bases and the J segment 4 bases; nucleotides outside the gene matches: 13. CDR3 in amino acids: CASRDRVYGVYNEQFF. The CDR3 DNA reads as TGCGCCAGTAGGGACAGGGTTTATGGGGTATACAATGAGCAGTTCTTC.

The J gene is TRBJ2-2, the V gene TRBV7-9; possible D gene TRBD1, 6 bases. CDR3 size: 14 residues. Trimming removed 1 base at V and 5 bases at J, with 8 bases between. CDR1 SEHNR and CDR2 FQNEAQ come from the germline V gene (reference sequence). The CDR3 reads CASSLVQGTGELFF. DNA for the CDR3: TGTGCCAGCAGCTTAGTCCAGGGGACCGGGGAGCTGTTTTTT.